The present T cell receptor beta chain was sequenced within a study of T cell clonotyping in hematopoietic cell transplantation. Study-wide results and caveats: Recipient TCR diversity dropped after transplant; expanded clonotypes rose from day 30 to 180.

TCRdb's table, derived via immunoSEQ multiplex PCR, lists solely in-frame clones and lacks some. The profile shows about 70,000 clones, around 94% of them singletons. Of note for this clone: Its antigen remains unidentified.

V dropped 9 bases and J dropped 0; count of bases not matched to a gene: 11. The CDR3 is made up of 18 amino acids. Germline assignment: CDR1 LNHDA and CDR2 SQIVND (reference sequence). V and J are TRBV19 and TRBJ2-3, with TRBD2 matching 14 bases. The source material was peripheral blood mononuclear cells. The origin of this receptor is a man aged 45-65 years in good health. Some clones in this sample may be carry-over from other donors' samples. CDR3 sequence reads: CASRFGLAGGTSTDTQYF. The CDR3 nucleotides are TGTGCCAGCAGATTTGGACTAGCGGGGGGCACTAGCACAGATACGCAGTATTTT.